This entry is about one T cell receptor (beta chain). Its cognate antigen is unknown. This record comes from a study of T cells in localized non-small cell lung cancer. Germline CDR1 is MDHEN and CDR2 is SYDVKM. The CDR3 is 14 amino acids. The method was immunoSEQ multiplex PCR; TCRdb's version includes in-frame clones alone and lacks a portion of them. This table holds around 130,000 clones, roughly 90% found once. Study-wide results and limits: Only one tumor region went through sequencing, so heterogeneity may still be there.

The sequences come from peripheral blood, collected before any cancer treatment. The V and J genes are TRBV28 and TRBJ2-7; either TRBD1 or TRBD2 may fit D (5 bases each). The sequence came from a female donor of 60 years or more with stage I lung adenocarcinoma. The CDR3 DNA reads as TGTGGCGCCGGGAATAGGGTCTGGGGGAACGAGCAGTACTTC. Translating gives CGAGNRVWGNEQYF.